What follows are 32 T cell receptor beta chains derived from one specimen sequenced in a study of tumor and adjacent non-tumor tissue in lung cancer. RNA was extracted from bulk tissue without any cell sorting. The library came from three nested PCR rounds adapted from ARM-PCR protocols. One entry per CDR3 protein, called by TCRdb with MiXCR from the multiplex PCR reads. The sample carries 90,000 to 110,000 distinct CDR3 sequences, approximately 71% recorded once. Input material: lung tumor tissue. The receptors shown here come from a woman aged 55-70 years with non-small cell lung cancer.

A remark on this clonotype: One base away lies a much larger clone, so this may be a sequencing read error. The V call is TRBV20-1, the J call TRBJ2-7; 7 bases are a match to TRBD2. This CDR3 comprises 13 residues. Germline-derived CDR1 and CDR2 are DFQATT and SNEGSKA (reference sequence). CDR3 protein: CSAIGLGDYKQYF. Written as DNA, the CDR3 is TGCAGTGCTATCGGCCTAGGGGACTACAAGCAGTACTTC.

As regards this clonotype: At one boundary the junction diverges from the germline segment, which might be a read error. The V call is TRBV11-2, the J call TRBJ2-3, with D perhaps assigned TRBD1 or TRBD2 (5 bases each). The CDR3 has 15 amino acids. The germline V gene has CDR1 SGHAT and CDR2 FQNNGV. The DNA of the CDR3 is TGTGTCAGCACCGCCACCGGGACGGCCATAGATACACAGTATTTT. Translating gives CVSTATGTAIDTQYF.

Points on this clonotype: One end of the junction varies from germline; a read error may be responsible. The J gene is TRBJ2-7, the V gene TRBV6-2 or TRBV6-3, with 7 bases matching TRBD1. This CDR3 is built from 15 residues. In germline, CDR1 is MNHEY, CDR2 SVGEGT. For the CDR3, the DNA is TGTGCCAGCAGTTATGCAGGGGGTCGTGGGTACGAGCAGTGCTTC. Its translation: CASSYAGGRGYEQCF.

This sequence joins TRBV11-2 and TRBJ1-2; the D is unclear. V was cut by 0 bases and J by 4 bases, with 12 bases left in between. There are 15 residues in the CDR3. Germline CDR1 is SGHAT and CDR2 is FQNNGV. The CDR3 spells CASSLEGPYPYGYTF. DNA of the CDR3: TGTGCCAGCAGCTTAGAGGGCCCCTATCCCTATGGCTACACCTTC.

About this clonotype itself: Since a much larger clone is just one base distant, this may be a read error. This chain connects TRBV29-1 to TRBJ2-3; 7 bases line up with TRBD1. Germline V gives CDR1 SQVTM, CDR2 ANQGSEA. With 6 bases clipped from V and 2 bases from J, the junction kept 11 bases outside the gene matches. CDR3 size: 15 residues. CDR3 nucleotides: TGCAGCGTGCGCGACCAGACAGGGACCACAGATACGCAGTATTTT. Protein product: CSVRDQTGTTDTQYF.

Concerning this clonotype: This could be a read error, since a much larger clone is one nucleotide away. The chain links TRBV29-1 to TRBJ2-7; 8 bases align to TRBD1. Trimming at V came to 6 bases and at J to 1 base, leaving 5 bases not matched to a gene. This CDR3 is built from 13 residues. Germline CDR1 is SQVTM and CDR2 is ANQGSEA. In DNA, the CDR3 is TGCAGCGTGCCCACAGGGGGTTCCTACGAGCAGTACTTC. Amino acid sequence: CSVPTGGSYEQYF.

In regard to this clonotype: The junction and the germline gene differ at one end; a read error may be behind it. V gene TRBV7-3 combines with J gene TRBJ1-5; D is uncertain. The CDR3 runs 14 residues. Germline V gene data show CDR1 as SGHTA and CDR2 as FQGTGA. The CDR3 DNA follows: TGTGTCAGCACCAGCGTGTTGAGTGATCAGCCCCAGCATTTT. The encoded protein is CVSTSVLSDQPQHF.

This chain links TRBV7-8 with TRBJ1-1; D gene uncertain. Germline V gene data show CDR1 as SGHVS and CDR2 as FQNEAQ. Trimming removed 2 bases at V and 2 bases at J, with 9 bases between. This CDR3 comprises 14 residues. The CDR3 reads CASSLSRANTEAFF. The CDR3 region has the DNA TGTGCCAGCAGCTTATCCCGGGCTAACACTGAAGCTTTCTTT.

A remark on this clonotype: At one end, the junction sequence differs from germline, possibly due to a read error. The chain is built from TRBV20-1 and TRBJ2-2; the D call may be TRBD1 or TRBD2 (6 bases each). CDR1 and CDR2 from the germline V gene are DFQATT and SNEGSKA (reference sequence). This CDR3 region has 15 residues. Here the CDR3 DNA reads TGCAGTACTAGACCCACAGGGCGGGACACTAGGGAGCTGTTTTTT. Its translation: CSTRPTGRDTRELFF.

Comment on this clonotype: No conserved phenylalanine or tryptophan is present at the end of the CDR3, so a read error is the likely explanation. This chain joins TRBV11-2 and TRBJ1-5; 10 bases match TRBD1. The CDR3 spans 13 residues. Germline V gene lookup returns CDR1 SGHAT and CDR2 FQNNGV. CDR3 amino acids: CASSGDRGQHQHL. The CDR3 DNA follows: TGTGCCAGCTCGGGGGACAGGGGTCAGCACCAGCATCTT.

This rearrangement joins TRBV6-2 or TRBV6-3 to TRBJ1-2, with 8 bases lining up with TRBD1. The ends lost 8 bases at V and 6 bases at J; junction bases unmatched: 11. The CDR3 runs to 14 residues. Germline CDR1 reads MNHEY; CDR2 reads SVGEGT. This CDR3 is CASGEPGQEHGYTF. The CDR3 DNA sequence: TGTGCCAGCGGAGAACCGGGACAGGAGCATGGCTACACCTTC.

The chain couples TRBV7-9 to TRBJ1-1; 7 nucleotides agree with TRBD1. J gave up 1 base and V 3 bases, and 5 bases lay outside the gene matches. This CDR3 is built from 15 residues. Germline V gene sequence: CDR1 SEHNR, CDR2 FQNEAQ (reference sequence). The CDR3 protein is CASSFYRGQNTEAFF. The DNA for the CDR3 is TGTGCCAGCAGCTTTTACAGGGGCCAGAACACTGAAGCTTTCTTT.

This clonotype was counted a few times. Here the CDR3 reads CASRRSQGDTQYF. CDR3 nucleotide sequence: TGTGCCAGTAGAAGGAGCCAGGGTGATACGCAGTATTTT. The rearrangement joins TRBV11-3 to TRBJ2-3; the D gene is possibly TRBD1 (5 bases). CDR1 and CDR2 from the germline V gene are SGHNT and YENEEA. V shed 9 bases and J shed 6 bases, with 16 bases lying between them. CDR3 length equals 13 residues.

Details on this clonotype: The junction does not match germline at one end; this may be a read error. J is TRBJ2-7 and V is TRBV20-1, with TRBD2 matching over 10 bases. Germline V gene lookup returns CDR1 DFQATT and CDR2 SNEGSKA (reference sequence). This CDR3 is built from 14 residues. The CDR3 DNA sequence: TGCAGAGCTAGAACTAGCGGGACCCACTACGAGCAGTACTTC. This translates into CRARTSGTHYEQYF.

As for this clonotype: A read error may produce the germline difference seen at one junction end. CDR3 region: CASIEIRDRGEAIF. The CDR3 DNA reads TGTGCCAGCATAGAGATCCGGGACAGGGGAGAAGCTATCTTT. V and J are TRBV6-2 or TRBV6-3 and TRBJ1-1; TRBD1 matches at 10 bases. The CDR3 has 14 amino acids. The germline gives CDR1 MNHEY, CDR2 SVGEGT.

Comments on this clonotype: A much more abundant neighbour one base away suggests this may be a read error. The gene calls are TRBV6-2 or TRBV6-3 and TRBJ2-7; 9 bases line up with TRBD2. CDR1 is MNHEY, CDR2 SVGEGT, per germline. The CDR3 is 13 amino acids. The CDR3 loop is CASSYFLAGPANF. In DNA, the CDR3 is TGTGCCAGCAGTTACTTCCTAGCGGGGCCAGCAAACTTC.

The count of this clonotype is one. An end of the junction differs from the germline gene, which may be a read error. The V and J genes are TRBV4-3 and TRBJ2-5, with D possibly being TRBD2 (6 bases). The CDR3 is made up of 15 amino acids. Germline-derived CDR1 and CDR2 are LGHNA and YSLEER. CDR3 DNA sequence: TGCGCCAGCAGCCGACATCGGGACTCACAAGTGACCCATTACTTC. This gives the protein CASSRHRDSQVTHYF.

This chain connects TRBV12-3 or TRBV12-4 to TRBJ2-3; no clear D gene. Between the trimmed V and J ends, which lost 3 bases and 14 bases, there was a span of 21 bases. The CDR3 covers 14 residues. The CDR3 DNA is TGTGCCAGCAGTTTCGGGCTGGGCCGAGATACGATGTATTTT. This translates into CASSFGLGRDTMYF.

As for this clonotype: One end of the junction is discordant with germline, which a read error may explain. The chain has TRBV20-1 and TRBJ2-7; TRBD2 agrees at 11 bases. The CDR3 loop spans 14 amino acids. Looked up from germline, CDR1 is DFQATT and CDR2 is SNEGSKA (reference sequence). The CDR3, as DNA: TGCAGTGCTAGACAACTAGCGGGAGACTTCGAGCACTACTTC. Translation gives CSARQLAGDFEHYF.

Notes on this clonotype: One junction end does not reproduce the germline sequence, and a read error may be involved. The V and J genes are TRBV11-3 and TRBJ2-7, with a possible D match to TRBD1 (5 bases). The CDR3 has 15 residues. Per germline, CDR1 SGHNT and CDR2 YENEEA. CDR3 residues: CASTLGSGMVDEQYF. Written as DNA, the CDR3 is TGTGCCAGCACCTTAGGTTCAGGGATGGTCGACGAACAGTACTTC.

Concerning this clonotype itself: The missing conserved phenylalanine or tryptophan at the end of this CDR3 makes a read error likely. V is TRBV28 and J is TRBJ1-5; D ambiguous. The CDR3 extends over 16 amino acids. Germline CDR1 is MDHEN and CDR2 is SYDVKM. With 3 bases removed from V and 6 bases from J, the gap between germline ends came to 18 bases. CDR3 DNA sequence: TGTGCCAGCAGTTTTGAGGACTCAATACGGGGTCAGCCCCAGCATTAT. Translating gives CASSFEDSIRGQPQHY.

A word on this clonotype: This may be a read error, as it is one base from a much larger clone. The chain is built from TRBV11-2 and TRBJ2-5; a possible D gene is TRBD1 (6 bases). Per germline, CDR1 SGHAT and CDR2 FQNNGV. This CDR3 contains 14 residues. The CDR3 nucleotides are TGTGCCAACAGCTCGTCAGGACAGACGAGCCACCAGTACTTC. Its translation: CANSSSGQTSHQYF. Supplemented by reference TRBV11-2 and TRBJ2-5, the full variable domain reads EAGVAQSPRYKIIEKRQSVAFWCNPISGHATLYWYQQILGQGPKLLIQFQNNGVVDDSQLPKDRFSAERLKGVDSTLKIQPAKLEDSAVYLCANSSSGQTSHQYFGPGTRLLVL.

This sequence joins TRBV11-2 and TRBJ2-5, with 10 nucleotides matching TRBD2. CDR3 size: 17 residues. The germline CDR1 and CDR2 sequences are SGHAT and FQNNGV. The trim removed 5 bases at V and 1 base at J, leaving 10 bases unmatched. Written as DNA, the CDR3 is TGTGCCAGCAGCCACGAACTAGCGGGGTGCCCCCAAGAGACCCAGTACTTC. This encodes CASSHELAGCPQETQYF.

This clonotype was observed at least ten times. This chain joins TRBV5-6 and TRBJ2-2; perhaps D is TRBD1 or TRBD2 (5 bases each). The germline V and J ends were trimmed by 5 bases and 4 bases, with 18 bases remaining between them. The CDR3 loop spans 16 amino acids. Germline V gene data show CDR1 as SGHDT and CDR2 as YYEEEE. CDR3: CASRDLRGISTGELFF. DNA of the CDR3: TGTGCCAGCAGGGACCTTCGGGGCATAAGCACCGGGGAGCTGTTTTTT.

This clonotype was seen at least ten times. The chain uses TRBV5-4 and TRBJ2-6; D is uncertain. The V gene lost 4 bases and the J gene lost 0 bases, with 8 bases spanning the gap. This CDR3 comprises 15 residues. Germline values: CDR1 SGHNT, CDR2 YYREEE (reference sequence). DNA for the CDR3: TGTGCCAGCAGCGTGGGGTCCTCTGGGGCCAACGTCCTGACTTTC. Translated, it gives CASSVGSSGANVLTF.

About this clonotype itself: An end of the junction does not agree with germline; a read error may underlie this. The chain couples TRBV11-2 to TRBJ2-1; maybe TRBD1 (6 bases). CDR3 size: 19 residues. Germline CDR1 and CDR2: SGHAT and FQNNGV. CDR3 coding DNA: TGTGCCAGCAGCTTAGAGCTGGGCGATTGGGGGCAGGGTGACGATGAGGAGTTCTTC. Protein sequence: CASSLELGDWGQGDDEEFF.

Comment on this clonotype: With a much larger clone just one base away, this may be a read error. CDR3 in amino acids: CASINSRTGTYGQYF. In DNA, the CDR3 is TGTGCCAGCATCAACTCCAGGACAGGGACCTACGGGCAGTACTTC. V usage is TRBV6-6 and J usage is TRBJ2-7; TRBD1 matches 8 bases. This CDR3 is 15 amino acids long. The germline V gene encodes CDR1 MNHNY and CDR2 SVGAGI (reference sequence).

Points on this clonotype: A read error is likely, as this CDR3 ends without the conserved phenylalanine or tryptophan. The V call is TRBV6-1, the J call TRBJ2-1; the D gene is possibly TRBD2 (6 bases). The CDR3 is 15 residues long. Trimming shortened V by 1 base and J by 3 bases, and 10 bases separated the two germline ends. From germline, CDR1 is MNHNS and CDR2 SASEGT. CDR3 residues: CASSEDGGGYNEQFL. In DNA form, the CDR3 reads TGTGCCAGCAGTGAAGACGGGGGTGGCTACAATGAGCAGTTCTTA.

As regards this clonotype: The conserved phenylalanine or tryptophan normally closing the CDR3 is absent here, so this likely arose from a read error. This chain connects TRBV5-4 to TRBJ2-2, with no clear D. This CDR3 is built from 15 residues. CDR1 SGHNT and CDR2 YYREEE come from the germline V gene (reference sequence). The CDR3 coding sequence is TGTGCCAGCAGCTTGGCCGAACAGAACACCGGCGAGCTGTTTATT. Its translation: CASSLAEQNTGELFI.

Regarding this clonotype: It may be a read error: a sequence one base away is much more abundant. The rearrangement uses TRBV20-1 and TRBJ1-2; D is uncertain. CDR1 and CDR2 (germline): DFQATT, SNEGSKA (reference sequence). The CDR3 spans 15 residues. V lost 0 bases to trimming and J lost 1 base, with 12 bases between them. The CDR3 region is CSARDQRLINYGYTF. The CDR3 coding sequence is TGCAGTGCTAGAGATCAAAGGTTAATTAACTATGGCTACACCTTC.

This clonotype was seen at least ten times. This chain links TRBV4-3 with TRBJ2-5; 11 bases line up with TRBD2. V dropped 0 bases and J dropped 5; count of bases not matched to a gene: 8. The germline V gene encodes CDR1 LGHNA and CDR2 YSLEER. The CDR3 covers 17 residues. The CDR3 DNA reads as TGCGCCAGCAGCCAAGATCCGGCTAGCGGGGGGTGGGAGACCCAGTACTTC. Its protein product is CASSQDPASGGWETQYF.

Note on this clonotype: With a much larger clone just one base away, this may be a read error. The CDR3 loop reads CSVGQGVAYNEQFF. DNA of the CDR3: TGCAGCGTGGGACAGGGGGTGGCCTACAATGAGCAGTTCTTC. The chain is built from TRBV29-1 and TRBJ2-1; TRBD1 matches 11 bases. Germline V gene sequence: CDR1 SQVTM, CDR2 ANQGSEA. This CDR3 comprises 14 residues. The J segment lost 2 bases and the V segment lost 6 bases, leaving 3 bases of the junction unmatched.